This T cell receptor beta chain was captured by sequencing in a study of shared clonotypes between healthy human individuals. Original data processing: Because ImmunoSEQ provided only junction sequences with no quality scores, the filtering differed. Data came from immunoSEQ multiplex PCR; TCRdb stores just in-frame clones and leaves some out. V and J calls and clone size are given by that table; D and trimming were obtained from the DNA. The profile shows under 850,000 clones, around 70% of them singletons. This clone was found many times. Looked up from germline, CDR1 is SGHAT and CDR2 is FQNNGV. V dropped 8 bases and J dropped 7; count of bases not matched to a gene: 15. This CDR3 region has 16 residues.

The chain is built from TRBV11-2 and TRBJ1-2; 11 bases line up with TRBD1. The sequenced sample consisted of memory CD4+ T cells sorted from blood. Subset given: CD45RA-negative fraction. The source of this sequence is a woman aged 25 to 39 in good health. In nucleotides, the CDR3 is TGTGCCAGCGGGTGGACAGGGGGCGACCCGGGGGCTGGCTACACCTTC. This encodes CASGWTGGDPGAGYTF.